This TCR beta chain was identified during a study of monozygotic twins with inflammatory bowel disease. Study-wide points: For IBD patients, clonotypes shared with others were fewer than for healthy twins, especially with disease activity.

The CDR3 length is 11 residues. Per the germline V gene, CDR1 is SGHRS and CDR2 is YFSETQ. Comment on this clonotype: Its cognate antigen is unknown.

TCRdb re-called the 5' RACE reads, yielding one record per CDR3 amino acid sequence without DNA. The ten top clones account for about 5%, within a sample of over 35,000 distinct CDR3 sequences. This TCR was sampled from a human donor with ulcerative colitis or Crohn's disease, or a healthy co-twin of an affected twin (not recorded which). The specimen sequenced was blood. The chain recombines TRBV5-1 with TRBJ2-5; as DNA is missing, the TRBD2 call by TCRdb cannot be tested. The chain's CDR3 is CASREAETQYF.